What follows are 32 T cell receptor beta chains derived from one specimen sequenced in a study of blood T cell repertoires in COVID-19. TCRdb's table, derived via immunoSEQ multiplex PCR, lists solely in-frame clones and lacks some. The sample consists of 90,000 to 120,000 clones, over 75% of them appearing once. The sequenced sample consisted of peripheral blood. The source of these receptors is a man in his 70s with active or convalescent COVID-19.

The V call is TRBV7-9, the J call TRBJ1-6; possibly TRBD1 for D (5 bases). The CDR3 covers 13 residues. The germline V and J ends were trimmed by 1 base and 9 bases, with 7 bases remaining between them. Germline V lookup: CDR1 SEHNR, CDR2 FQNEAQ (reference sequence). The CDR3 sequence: CASSLGGGSPLHF. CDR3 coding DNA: TGTGCCAGCAGCTTAGGGGGCGGTTCACCCCTCCACTTT.

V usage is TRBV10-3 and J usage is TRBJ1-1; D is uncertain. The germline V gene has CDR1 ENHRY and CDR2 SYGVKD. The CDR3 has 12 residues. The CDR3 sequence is CATRGSGDDCFF. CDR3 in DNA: TGTGCTACCCGCGGGTCCGGAGACGACTGCTTCTTT.

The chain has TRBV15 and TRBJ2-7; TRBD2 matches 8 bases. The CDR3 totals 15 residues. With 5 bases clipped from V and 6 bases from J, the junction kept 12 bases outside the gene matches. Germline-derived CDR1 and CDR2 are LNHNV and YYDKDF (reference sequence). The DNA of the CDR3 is TGTGCCACCAGCGGAGGGACTAGTGGGGTCCGCGAGCAGTACTTC. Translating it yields CATSGGTSGVREQYF.

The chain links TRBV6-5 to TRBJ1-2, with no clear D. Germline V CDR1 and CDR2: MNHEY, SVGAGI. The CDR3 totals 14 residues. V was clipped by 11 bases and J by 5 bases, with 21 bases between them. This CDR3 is CALKDRQEVYGYTF. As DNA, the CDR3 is TGTGCCCTTAAAGATCGGCAAGAGGTTTATGGCTACACCTTC.

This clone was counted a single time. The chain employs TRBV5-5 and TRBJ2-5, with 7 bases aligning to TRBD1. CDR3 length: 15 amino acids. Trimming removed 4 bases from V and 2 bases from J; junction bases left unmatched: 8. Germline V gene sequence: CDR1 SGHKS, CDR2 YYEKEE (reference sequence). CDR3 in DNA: TGTGCCAGCAGCCCCGCCGGGACAGTACAAGAGACCCAGTACTTC. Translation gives CASSPAGTVQETQYF.

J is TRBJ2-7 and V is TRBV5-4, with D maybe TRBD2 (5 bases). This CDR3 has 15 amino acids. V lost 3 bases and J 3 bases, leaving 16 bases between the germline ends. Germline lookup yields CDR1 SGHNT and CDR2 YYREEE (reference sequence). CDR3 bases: TGTGCCAGCAGCTCCCGTTCTAGCCCGCTCTACGAGCAGTACTTC. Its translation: CASSSRSSPLYEQYF.

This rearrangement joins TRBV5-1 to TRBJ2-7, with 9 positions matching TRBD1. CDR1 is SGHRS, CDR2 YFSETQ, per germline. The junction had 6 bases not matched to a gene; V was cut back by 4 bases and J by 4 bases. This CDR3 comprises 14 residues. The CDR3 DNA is TGCGCCAGCAGCACCGGGACAGGGAATTACGAGCAGTACTTC. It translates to CASSTGTGNYEQYF.

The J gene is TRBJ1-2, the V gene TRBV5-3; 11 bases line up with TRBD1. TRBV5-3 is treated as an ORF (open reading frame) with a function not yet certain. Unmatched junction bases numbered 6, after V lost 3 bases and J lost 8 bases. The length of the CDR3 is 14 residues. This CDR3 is CARSSGQGAGGYTF. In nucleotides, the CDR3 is TGTGCCAGAAGCTCAGGACAGGGGGCGGGAGGCTACACCTTC.

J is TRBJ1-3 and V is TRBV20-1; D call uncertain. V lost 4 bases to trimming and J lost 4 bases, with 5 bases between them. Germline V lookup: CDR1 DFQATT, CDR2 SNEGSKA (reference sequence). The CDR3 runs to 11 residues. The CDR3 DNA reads TGCAGTGCTATCAGGGGAAACACCATATATTTT. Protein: CSAIRGNTIYF.

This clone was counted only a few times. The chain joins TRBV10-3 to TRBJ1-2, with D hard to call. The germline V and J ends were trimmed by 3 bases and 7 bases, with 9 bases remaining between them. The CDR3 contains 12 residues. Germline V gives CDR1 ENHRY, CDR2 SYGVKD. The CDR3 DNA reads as TGTGCCATCAGTGATCAGGCTCTTGGCTACACCTTC. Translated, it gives CAISDQALGYTF.

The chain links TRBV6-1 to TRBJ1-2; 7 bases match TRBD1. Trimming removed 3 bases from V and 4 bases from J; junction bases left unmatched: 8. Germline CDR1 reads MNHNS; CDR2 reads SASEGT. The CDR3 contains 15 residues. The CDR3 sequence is CASSDPGQVFYGYTF. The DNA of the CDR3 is TGTGCCAGCAGTGACCCTGGACAGGTCTTCTATGGCTACACCTTC.

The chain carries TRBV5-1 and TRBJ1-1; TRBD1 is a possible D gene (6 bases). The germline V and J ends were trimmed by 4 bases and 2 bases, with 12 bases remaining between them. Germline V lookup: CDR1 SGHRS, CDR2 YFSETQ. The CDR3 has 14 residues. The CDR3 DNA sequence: TGCGCCAGCAGCCCTGGACAGCCTAACACTGAAGCTTTCTTT. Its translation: CASSPGQPNTEAFF. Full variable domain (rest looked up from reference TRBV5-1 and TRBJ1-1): KAGVTQTPRYLIKTRGQQVTLSCSPISGHRSVSWYQQTPGQGLQFLFEYFSETQRNKGNFPGRFSGRQFSNSRSEMNVSTLELGDSALYLCASSPGQPNTEAFFGQGTRLTVV.

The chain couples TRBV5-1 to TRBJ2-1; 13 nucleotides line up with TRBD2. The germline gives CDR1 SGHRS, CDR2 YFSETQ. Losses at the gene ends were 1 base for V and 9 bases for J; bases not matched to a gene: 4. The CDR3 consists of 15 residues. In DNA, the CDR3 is TGCGCCAGCAGCTTGCCACTAGCGGGAGGGGGTGAGCAGTTCTTC. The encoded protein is CASSLPLAGGGEQFF.

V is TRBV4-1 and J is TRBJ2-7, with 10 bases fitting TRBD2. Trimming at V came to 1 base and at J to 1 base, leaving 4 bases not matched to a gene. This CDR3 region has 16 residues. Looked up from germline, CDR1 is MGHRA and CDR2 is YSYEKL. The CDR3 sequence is CASSQGLSGRSYEQYF. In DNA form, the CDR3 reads TGCGCCAGCAGCCAAGGACTTAGCGGGAGGTCCTACGAGCAGTACTTC.

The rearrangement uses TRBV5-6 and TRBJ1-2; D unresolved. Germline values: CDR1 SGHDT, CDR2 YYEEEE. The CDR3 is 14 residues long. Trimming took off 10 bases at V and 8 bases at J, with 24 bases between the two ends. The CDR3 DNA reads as TGTGCCGGAAGGAAACTCGGAGGGATGAGAGGCTACACCTTC. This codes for CAGRKLGGMRGYTF.

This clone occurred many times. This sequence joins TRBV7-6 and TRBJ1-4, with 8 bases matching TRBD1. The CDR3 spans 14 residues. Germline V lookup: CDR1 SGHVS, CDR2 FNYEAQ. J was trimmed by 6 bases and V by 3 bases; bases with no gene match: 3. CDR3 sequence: CASSLQGAYEKLFF. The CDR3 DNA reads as TGTGCCAGCAGCTTGCAGGGGGCATATGAAAAACTGTTTTTT.

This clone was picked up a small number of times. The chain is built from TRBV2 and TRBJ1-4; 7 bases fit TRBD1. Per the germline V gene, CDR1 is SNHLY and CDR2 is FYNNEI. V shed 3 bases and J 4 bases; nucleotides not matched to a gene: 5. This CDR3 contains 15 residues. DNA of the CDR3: TGTGCCAGCAGTGAGGGGGGACAGAGTAATGAAAAACTGTTTTTT. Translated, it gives CASSEGGQSNEKLFF. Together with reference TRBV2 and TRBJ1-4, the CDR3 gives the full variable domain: EPEVTQTPSHQVTQMGQEVILRCVPISNHLYFYWYRQILGQKVEFLVSFYNNEISEKSEIFDDQFSVERPDGSNFTLKIRSTKLEDSAMYFCASSEGGQSNEKLFFGSGTQLSVL.

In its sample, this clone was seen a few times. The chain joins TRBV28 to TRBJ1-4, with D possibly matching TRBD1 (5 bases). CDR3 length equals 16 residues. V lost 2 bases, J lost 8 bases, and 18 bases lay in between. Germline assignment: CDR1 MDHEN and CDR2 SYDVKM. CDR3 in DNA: TGTGCCAGCAGTTTACGATTGGGGGGGGTAGTGGAAAAACTGTTTTTT. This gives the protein CASSLRLGGVVEKLFF. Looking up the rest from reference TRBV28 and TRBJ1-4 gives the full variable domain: DVKVTQSSRYLVKRTGEKVFLECVQDMDHENMFWYRQDPGLGLRLIYFSYDVKMKEKGDIPEGYSVSREKKERFSLILESASTNQTSMYLCASSLRLGGVVEKLFFGSGTQLSVL.

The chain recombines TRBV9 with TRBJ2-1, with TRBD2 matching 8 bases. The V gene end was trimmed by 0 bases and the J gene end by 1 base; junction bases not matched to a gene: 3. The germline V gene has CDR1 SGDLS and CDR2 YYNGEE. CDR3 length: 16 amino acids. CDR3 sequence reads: CASSVGTSNSYNEQFF. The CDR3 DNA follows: TGTGCCAGCAGCGTAGGGACTAGCAATTCCTACAATGAGCAGTTCTTC.

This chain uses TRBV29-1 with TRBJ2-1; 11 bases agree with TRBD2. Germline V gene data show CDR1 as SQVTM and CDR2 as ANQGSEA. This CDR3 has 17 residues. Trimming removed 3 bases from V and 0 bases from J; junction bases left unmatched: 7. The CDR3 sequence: CSVEDSGRALSYNEQFF. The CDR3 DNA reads TGCAGCGTTGAGGATAGCGGGAGGGCCCTCTCCTACAATGAGCAGTTCTTC.

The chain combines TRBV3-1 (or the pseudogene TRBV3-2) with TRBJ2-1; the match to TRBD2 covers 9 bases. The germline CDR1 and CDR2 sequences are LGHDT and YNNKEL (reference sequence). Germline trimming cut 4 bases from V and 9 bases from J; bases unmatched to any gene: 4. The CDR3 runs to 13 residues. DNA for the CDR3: TGTGCCAGCAGCCCGGGACTAGCAGTTGAGCAGTTCTTC. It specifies CASSPGLAVEQFF.

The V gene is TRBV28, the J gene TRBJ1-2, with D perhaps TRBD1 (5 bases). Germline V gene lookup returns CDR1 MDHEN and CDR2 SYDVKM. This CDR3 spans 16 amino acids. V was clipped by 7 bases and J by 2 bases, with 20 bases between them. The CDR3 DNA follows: TGTGCCAGCATCAAAGGCAGGCAGGGAGGCAACTATGGCTACACCTTC. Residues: CASIKGRQGGNYGYTF.

In nucleotides, the CDR3 is TGTGCCAGCAGCGTAGGTGGGAGATTGGCCGGTGAGCAGTTCTTC. It translates to CASSVGGRLAGEQFF. The chain recombines TRBV9 with TRBJ2-1; TRBD2 is a possible D gene (5 bases). V dropped 0 bases and J dropped 9 bases, with 16 bases sitting between them. The CDR3 has 15 amino acids. Germline V gives CDR1 SGDLS, CDR2 YYNGEE.

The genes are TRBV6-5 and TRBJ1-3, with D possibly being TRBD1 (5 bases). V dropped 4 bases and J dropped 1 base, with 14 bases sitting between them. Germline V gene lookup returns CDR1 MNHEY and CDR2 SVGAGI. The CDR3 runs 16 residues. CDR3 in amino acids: CASSLGASSSGNTIYF. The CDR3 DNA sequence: TGTGCCAGCAGTTTAGGGGCCTCCTCATCTGGAAACACCATATATTTT.

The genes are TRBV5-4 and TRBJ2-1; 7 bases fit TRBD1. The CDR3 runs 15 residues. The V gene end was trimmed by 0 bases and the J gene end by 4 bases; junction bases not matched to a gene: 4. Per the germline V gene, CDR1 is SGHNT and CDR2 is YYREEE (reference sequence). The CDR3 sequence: CASSLGGGPYNEQFF. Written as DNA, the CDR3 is TGTGCCAGCAGCTTGGGAGGGGGCCCGTACAATGAGCAGTTCTTC.

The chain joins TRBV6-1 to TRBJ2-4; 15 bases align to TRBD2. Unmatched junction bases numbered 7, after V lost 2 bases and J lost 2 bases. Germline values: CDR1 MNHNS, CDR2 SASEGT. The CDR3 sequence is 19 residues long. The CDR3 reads CASSENPGTSGGSKNIQYF. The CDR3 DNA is TGTGCCAGCAGTGAAAACCCCGGGACTAGCGGGGGGTCCAAAAACATTCAGTACTTC.

CDR3 sequence reads: CASSSDTVYEQYF. CDR3 in DNA: TGTGCCAGCAGCTCCGACACAGTCTACGAGCAGTACTTC. The chain carries TRBV13 and TRBJ2-7; D gene ambiguous. Germline CDR1 is PRHDT and CDR2 is FYEKMQ (reference sequence). The V and J ends lost 4 bases and 3 bases respectively, with 10 bases between them. The CDR3 contains 13 residues.

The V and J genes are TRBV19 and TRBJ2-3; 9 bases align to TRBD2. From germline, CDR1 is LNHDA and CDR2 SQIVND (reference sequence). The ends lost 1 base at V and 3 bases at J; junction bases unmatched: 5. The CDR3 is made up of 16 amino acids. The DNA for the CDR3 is TGTGCCAGTAGTATAGTTGGCGGGGGGGTGACAGATACGCAGTATTTT. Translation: CASSIVGGGVTDTQYF.

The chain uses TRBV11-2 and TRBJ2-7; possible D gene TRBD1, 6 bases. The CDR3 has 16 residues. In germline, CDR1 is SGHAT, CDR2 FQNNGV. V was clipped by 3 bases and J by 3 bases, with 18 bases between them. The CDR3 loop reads CASSFSPYHRDYEQYF. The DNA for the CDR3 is TGTGCCAGCAGCTTTTCTCCATACCACAGGGACTACGAGCAGTACTTC. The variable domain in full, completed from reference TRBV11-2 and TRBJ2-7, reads EAGVAQSPRYKIIEKRQSVAFWCNPISGHATLYWYQQILGQGPKLLIQFQNNGVVDDSQLPKDRFSAERLKGVDSTLKIQPAKLEDSAVYLCASSFSPYHRDYEQYFGPGTRLTVT.

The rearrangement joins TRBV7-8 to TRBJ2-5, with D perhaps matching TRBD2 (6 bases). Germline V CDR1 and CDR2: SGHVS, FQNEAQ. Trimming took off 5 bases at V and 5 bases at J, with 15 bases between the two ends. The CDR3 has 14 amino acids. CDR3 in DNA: TGTGCCAGCAGCCTCGGGACTCGAAGCGAGACCCAGTACTTC. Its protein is CASSLGTRSETQYF.

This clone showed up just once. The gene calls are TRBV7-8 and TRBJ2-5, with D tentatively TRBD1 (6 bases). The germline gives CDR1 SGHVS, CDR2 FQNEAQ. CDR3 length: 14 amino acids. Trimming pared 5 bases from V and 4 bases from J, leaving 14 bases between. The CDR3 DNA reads TGTGCCAGCAGCCCGCAGGCACAGGGAGAGACCCAGTACTTC. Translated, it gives CASSPQAQGETQYF.

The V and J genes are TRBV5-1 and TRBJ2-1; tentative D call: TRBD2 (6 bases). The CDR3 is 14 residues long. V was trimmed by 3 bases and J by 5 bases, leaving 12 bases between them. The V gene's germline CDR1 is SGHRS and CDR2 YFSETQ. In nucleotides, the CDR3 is TGCGCCAGCAGCTCCCGACTAGGGGACAATGAGCAGTTCTTC. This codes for CASSSRLGDNEQFF.